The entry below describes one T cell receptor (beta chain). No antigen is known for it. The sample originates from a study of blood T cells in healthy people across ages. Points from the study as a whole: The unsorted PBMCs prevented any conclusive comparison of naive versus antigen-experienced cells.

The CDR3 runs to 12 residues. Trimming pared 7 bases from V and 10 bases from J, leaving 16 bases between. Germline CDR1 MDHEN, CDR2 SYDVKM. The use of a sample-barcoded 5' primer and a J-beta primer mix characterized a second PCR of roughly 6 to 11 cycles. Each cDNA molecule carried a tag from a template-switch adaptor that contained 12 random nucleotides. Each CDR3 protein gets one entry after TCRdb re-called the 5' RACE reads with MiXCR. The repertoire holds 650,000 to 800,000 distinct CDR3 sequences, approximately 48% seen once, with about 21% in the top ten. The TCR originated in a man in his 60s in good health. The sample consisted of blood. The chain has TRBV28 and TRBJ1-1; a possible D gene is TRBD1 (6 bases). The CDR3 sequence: CASTLRGVGAFF. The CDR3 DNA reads TGTGCCAGCACCTTAAGGGGGGTCGGAGCTTTCTTT.